This T cell receptor (beta chain) was observed in a study of blood T cell repertoires in COVID-19 (dated by TCRdb to the early 2020s). About the full investigation: The collaborator samples originated in the United States, Italy and Spain and spanned the acute and convalescent phases of COVID-19. The prospective study material was composed of cDNA or gDNA derived from T cells, B-cell-depleted T cells, or PBMCs. The dataset comprised deeply sampled blood TCRbeta repertoires from subjects exposed to, actively infected with, or recovered from COVID-19. The repertoires were made available in a free public database intended to serve as a resource for research on the immune response to SARS-CoV-2. The samples were drawn from the first 160 participants of the ongoing ImmuneRACE study and from 950 to 1,500 subjects provided by 6 global collaborators. Sample metadata almost always included a de-identified subject ID, COVID-19 status, age in years and sex. Where available, HLA class I and class II types were taken from metadata supplied by the sample provider and were not determined by assay-based typing. Study-level results and caveats: The quantity of clinical and demographic metadata differed by source and by participant and was supplied without curation.

Based on the germline V gene, the CDR1 and CDR2 sequences are MNHEY and SVGAGI. The CDR3 runs 13 amino acids, cysteine and phenylalanine included. Of the read, only the CDR3 DNA is kept; its 39 bases are in frame from base 1. V ends up 5 bases short and J 6 bases short, with an unmatched junction base count of 2. TCRbeta CDR3 regions were amplified from genomic DNA by means of the immunoSEQ Assay, a bias-controlled multiplex PCR. The authors' pipeline ran thus. Within the assay, amplification of reference gene primers was used to estimate how many nucleated cells each sample contained. Sequence reads were collapsed and filtered to measure the absolute abundance of every unique TCRbeta CDR3 rearrangement. For each sample, productive Simpson clonality was calculated as the square root of Simpson's diversity index over productive rearrangements. Imported from immuneACCESS, the table was reduced by TCRdb to in-frame sequences with V and J called. These copies leave out some clones; in studies compared against another copy, an unresolved V gene accounts for under half, and the cause of the remainder is not known. That table is the source of V, J and clone size, and D and trimming were worked out from the DNA. Counted in this sample were roughly 290,000 clones; around 90% of them appeared once. Jointly, the top ten make up nearly 7% of the sample.

A note on this clone: The target of this receptor is not known. Base qualities are not at hand, and no much larger clone is one base apart.

At one collaborating source in Seattle, patients were enrolled during active infection and were followed longitudinally through the course of disease. The collaborating institutions used their own protocols to collect whole blood in K2EDTA tubes. For TCRbeta analysis, collaborators shipped samples in one of three forms: frozen whole blood, isolated PBMCs, or DNA extracted from either of those sample types. The sequencing input was peripheral blood. The chain links TRBV6-5 with TRBJ1-5; the central 9 bases match TRBD1. The receptor was isolated from a woman between 25 and 40 years old with COVID-19, enrolled during active disease. This receptor has the CDR3 CASSRQGGQPQHF. The nucleotides read TGTGCCAGCAGTCGACAGGGGGGTCAGCCCCAGCATTTT.